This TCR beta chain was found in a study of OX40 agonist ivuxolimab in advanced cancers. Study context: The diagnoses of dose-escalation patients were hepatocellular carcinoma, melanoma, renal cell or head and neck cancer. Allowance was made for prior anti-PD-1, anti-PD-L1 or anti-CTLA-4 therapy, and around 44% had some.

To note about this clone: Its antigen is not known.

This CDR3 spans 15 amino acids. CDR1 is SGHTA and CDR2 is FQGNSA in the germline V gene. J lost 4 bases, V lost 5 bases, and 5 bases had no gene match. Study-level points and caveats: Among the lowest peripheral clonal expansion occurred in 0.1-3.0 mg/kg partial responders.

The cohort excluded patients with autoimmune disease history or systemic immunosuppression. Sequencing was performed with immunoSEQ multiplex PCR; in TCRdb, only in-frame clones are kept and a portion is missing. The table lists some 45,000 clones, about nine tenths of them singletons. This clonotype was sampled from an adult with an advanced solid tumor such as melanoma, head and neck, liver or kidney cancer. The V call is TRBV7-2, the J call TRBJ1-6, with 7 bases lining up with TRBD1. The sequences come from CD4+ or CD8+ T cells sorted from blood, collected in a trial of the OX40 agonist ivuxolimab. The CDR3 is CASSNPTGYNSPLHF. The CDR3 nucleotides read TGTGCCAGCAGCAACCCGACAGGGTATAATTCACCCCTCCACTTT.